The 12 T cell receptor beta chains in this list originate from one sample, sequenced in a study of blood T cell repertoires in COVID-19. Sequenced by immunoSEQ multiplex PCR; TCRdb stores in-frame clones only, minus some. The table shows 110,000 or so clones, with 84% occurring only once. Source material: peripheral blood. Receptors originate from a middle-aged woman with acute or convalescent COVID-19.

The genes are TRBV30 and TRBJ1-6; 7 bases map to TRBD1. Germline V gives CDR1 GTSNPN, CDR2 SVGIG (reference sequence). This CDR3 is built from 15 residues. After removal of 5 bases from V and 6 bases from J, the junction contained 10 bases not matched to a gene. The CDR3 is CAWGRQGYFNSPLHF. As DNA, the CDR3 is TGTGCCTGGGGAAGACAGGGCTACTTTAATTCACCCCTCCACTTT.

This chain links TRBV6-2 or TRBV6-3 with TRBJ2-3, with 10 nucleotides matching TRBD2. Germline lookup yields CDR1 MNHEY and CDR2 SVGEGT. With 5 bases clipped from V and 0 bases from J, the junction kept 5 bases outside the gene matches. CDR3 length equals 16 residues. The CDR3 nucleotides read TGTGCCAGCAGTAAAGTACTAGCGGGGAGCACAGATACGCAGTATTTT. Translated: CASSKVLAGSTDTQYF.

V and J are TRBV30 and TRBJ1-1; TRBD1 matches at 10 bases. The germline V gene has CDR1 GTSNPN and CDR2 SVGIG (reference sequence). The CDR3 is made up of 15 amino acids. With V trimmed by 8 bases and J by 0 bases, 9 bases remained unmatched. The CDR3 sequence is CARDRGVRMNTEAFF. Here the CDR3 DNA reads TGTGCCCGGGACAGGGGCGTTAGAATGAACACTGAAGCTTTCTTT.

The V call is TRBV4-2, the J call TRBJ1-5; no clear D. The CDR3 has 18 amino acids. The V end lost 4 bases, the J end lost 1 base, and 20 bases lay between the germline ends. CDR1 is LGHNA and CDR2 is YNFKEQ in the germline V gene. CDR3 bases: TGTGCCAGCAGCCGGAATGCCGGTGGGCGCGGGAGCAATCAGCCCCAGCATTTT. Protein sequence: CASSRNAGGRGSNQPQHF.

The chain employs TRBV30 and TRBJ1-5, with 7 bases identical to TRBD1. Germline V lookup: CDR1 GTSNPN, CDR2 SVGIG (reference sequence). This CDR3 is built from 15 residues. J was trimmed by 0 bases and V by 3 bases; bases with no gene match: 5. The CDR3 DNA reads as TGTGCCTGGAGCGCGGGACAGTATAGCAATCAGCCCCAGCATTTT. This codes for CAWSAGQYSNQPQHF. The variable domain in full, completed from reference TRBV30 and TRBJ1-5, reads SQTIHQWPATLVQPVGSPLSLECTVEGTSNPNLYWYRQAAGRGLQLLFYSVGIGQISSEVPQNLSASRPQDRQFILSSKKLLLSDSGFYLCAWSAGQYSNQPQHFGDGTRLSIL.

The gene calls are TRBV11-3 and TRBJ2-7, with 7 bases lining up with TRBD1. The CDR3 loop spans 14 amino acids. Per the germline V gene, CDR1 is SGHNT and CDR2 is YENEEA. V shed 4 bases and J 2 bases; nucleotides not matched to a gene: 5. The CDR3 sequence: CASSSDRSPYEQYF. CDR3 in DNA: TGTGCCAGCAGCTCGGACAGGAGCCCCTACGAGCAGTACTTC.

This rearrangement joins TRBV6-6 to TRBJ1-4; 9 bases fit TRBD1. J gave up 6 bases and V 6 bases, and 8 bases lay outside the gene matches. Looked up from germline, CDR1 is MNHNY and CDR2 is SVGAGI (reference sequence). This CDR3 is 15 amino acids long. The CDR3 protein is CASSFRRDRDEKLFF. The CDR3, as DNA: TGTGCCAGCAGCTTCCGGCGGGACAGGGATGAAAAACTGTTTTTT.

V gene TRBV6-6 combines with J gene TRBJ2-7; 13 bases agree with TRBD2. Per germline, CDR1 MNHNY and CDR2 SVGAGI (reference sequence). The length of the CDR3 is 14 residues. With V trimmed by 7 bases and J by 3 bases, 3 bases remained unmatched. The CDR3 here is CASTRTSGGYEQYF. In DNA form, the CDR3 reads TGTGCCAGCACTAGGACTAGCGGGGGCTACGAGCAGTACTTC.

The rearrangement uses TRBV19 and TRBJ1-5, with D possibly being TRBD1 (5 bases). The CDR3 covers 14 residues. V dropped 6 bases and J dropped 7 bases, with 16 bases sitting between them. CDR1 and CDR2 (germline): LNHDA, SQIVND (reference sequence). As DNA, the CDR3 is TGTGCCAGTAGCCTGAGCAGGGTAGGACAGCCCCAGCATTTT. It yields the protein CASSLSRVGQPQHF.

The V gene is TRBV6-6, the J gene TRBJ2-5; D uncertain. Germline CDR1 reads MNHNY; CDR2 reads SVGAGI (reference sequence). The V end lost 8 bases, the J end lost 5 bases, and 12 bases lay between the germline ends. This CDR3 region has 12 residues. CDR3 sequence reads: CASGPLRETQYF. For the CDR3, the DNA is TGTGCCAGCGGGCCTCTTAGGGAGACCCAGTACTTC.

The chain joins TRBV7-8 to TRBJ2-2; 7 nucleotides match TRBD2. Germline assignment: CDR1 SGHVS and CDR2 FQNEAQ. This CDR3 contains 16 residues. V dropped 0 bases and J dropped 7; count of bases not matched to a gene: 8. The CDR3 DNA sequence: TGTGCCAGCAGCTTAGCTTACGGGGGGAGTGACGGGGAGCTGTTTTTT. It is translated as CASSLAYGGSDGELFF.

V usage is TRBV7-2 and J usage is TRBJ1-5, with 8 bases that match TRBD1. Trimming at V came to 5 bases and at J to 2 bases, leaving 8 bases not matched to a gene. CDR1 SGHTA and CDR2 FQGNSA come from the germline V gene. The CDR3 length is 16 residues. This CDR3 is CASSMTGAGGNQPQHF. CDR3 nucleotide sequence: TGTGCCAGCAGCATGACAGGGGCCGGGGGCAATCAGCCCCAGCATTTT.